This T cell receptor beta chain was identified during a study of T cell repertoires in cytomegalovirus infection. Study as a whole: In public TCR beta signatures, there were indications of both CMV infection and matching HLA type. General study results and limits: Pooled public TCR beta family frequency picked out CMV carriers with the relevant HLA.

V dropped 1 base and J dropped 5 bases, with 8 bases sitting between them. From germline, CDR1 is MGHRA and CDR2 YSYEKL. The CDR3 consists of 13 residues. Via MiXCR, TCRdb re-called the reads, giving one row per CDR3 protein. The sample consists of 68,000 or so distinct CDR3 sequences, approximately 22% of them appearing once. Comments on this clonotype: Its antigen is unidentified.

This sequence originates from a human donor in good health (CMV status not recorded). Some clones in this sample may be carry-over from other donors' samples. What was sequenced was PBMCs, sequenced either directly or after in vitro stimulation (not recorded which). The chain combines TRBV4-1 with TRBJ2-5, with D unclear. This chain's CDR3 is CASSQGPLETQYF. The CDR3 DNA sequence: TGCGCCAGCAGCCAAGGACCTTTGGAGACCCAGTACTTC.